The sample holds a few counts of the clone carrying this T cell receptor beta chain. The data derive from a study of blood T cell repertoires in COVID-19. Study in general: Sample material is recorded as cDNA or gDNA derived from T cells, B-cell-depleted T cells, or PBMCs.

Ages ranged from about 18 to 100 years, with residence in more than 20 US areas. Researchers sorted participants into cohorts using their self-reported clinical history. The CDR3 is 16 amino acids. The trim removed 0 bases at V and 6 bases at J, leaving 8 bases unmatched. CDR1 and CDR2 from the germline V gene are LNHDA and SQIVND (reference sequence). In the study's own analysis: Reference gene primer amplification in the assay estimated nucleated cell counts. Assay used: immunoSEQ multiplex PCR; TCRdb lists only in-frame clones, some missing. That table is the source of V, J and clone size, and D and trimming were worked out from the DNA. The sample carries 250,000 to 350,000 clones, more than 80% recorded once.

What was sequenced was PBMCs or T cells enriched from blood (not recorded which). This chain uses TRBV19 with TRBJ1-1; 9 nucleotides agree with TRBD1. The TCR was taken from a woman aged 18-35 years who had recovered from COVID-19. The DNA for the CDR3 is TGTGCCAGTAGTATAGATGGGACAGGGTTCCTCGCTGAAGCTTTCTTT. This translates into CASSIDGTGFLAEAFF.